Each of the 27 T cell receptor beta chains below was sequenced from the same sample in a study of tumor-infiltrating lymphocytes in primary liver carcinoma. Production of TCR beta cDNA used around 0.45 ug total RNA together with a constant-region primer. For TCR beta, libraries were produced by three nested multiplex PCR rounds using slightly modified ARM-PCR. Researchers ran the first two PCR rounds for 9 to 10 cycles each with TRBV1-TRBV30 forward primers and a C-beta reverse primer. TCRdb ran MiXCR on the multiplex PCR reads and lists one entry per CDR3 protein. Of 100,000 to 150,000 distinct CDR3 sequences listed, around 64% are singletons. Co-extracted RNA and DNA came from approximately 20-30 mg of unsorted bulk tissue. Specimen: liver tumor tissue from sampling region 3. Subset meaning: tumor region T3, left-lateral pole. These TCRs come from a woman aged 55-69 years with primary liver carcinoma and hepatitis B virus infection.

This chain uses TRBV28 with TRBJ1-2; 9 nucleotides align to TRBD1. V gave up 2 bases and J gave up 4 bases; unmatched junction bases: 8. Germline CDR1 is MDHEN and CDR2 is SYDVKM. This CDR3 has 16 residues. CDR3 in amino acids: CASSLGMTGGSYGYTF. In DNA, the CDR3 is TGTGCCAGCAGTTTAGGAATGACAGGGGGAAGCTATGGCTACACCTTC.

The gene calls are TRBV11-2 and TRBJ2-7; D call uncertain. Germline CDR1 SGHAT, CDR2 FQNNGV. The CDR3 sequence is 11 residues long. For the CDR3, the DNA is TGTGACAGTAGCTTAGTAGACGAGCAGTACTTC. Translation: CDSSLVDEQYF.

This clonotype was counted many times. The gene calls are TRBV5-4 and TRBJ2-5; weak D call: TRBD1 (6 bases). The CDR3 is 18 residues long. Germline V gives CDR1 SGHNT, CDR2 YYREEE (reference sequence). V shed 2 bases and J shed 0 bases, with 20 bases lying between them. CDR3 residues: CASSFGAPGHGNQETQYF. CDR3 DNA sequence: TGTGCCAGCAGCTTTGGGGCCCCGGGACACGGAAACCAAGAGACCCAGTACTTC.

V is TRBV11-2 and J is TRBJ2-3; a weak D match, TRBD2 (6 bases). The germline gives CDR1 SGHAT, CDR2 FQNNGV. V was shortened by 5 bases and J by 8 bases, with 23 bases between the two germline ends. CDR3 length: 16 residues. The CDR3 region is CASSHVPGLGASTQYF. The CDR3 nucleotides read TGTGCCAGCAGCCATGTACCGGGACTCGGGGCGAGTACGCAGTATTTT.

Turning to this clonotype: A read error may be the cause here, since a much bigger clone is one base away. This rearrangement joins TRBV28 to TRBJ2-5, with 8 bases identical to TRBD2. Germline V CDR1 and CDR2: MDHEN, SYDVKM. The CDR3 loop spans 16 amino acids. V trimming: 2 bases; J trimming: 5 bases; junction bases outside the gene matches: 10. Written as DNA, the CDR3 is TGTGCCAGCAGTTTAACCGGGACTAGAGGAGGCGAGACCCAGTACTTC. This translates into CASSLTGTRGGETQYF.

Details on this clonotype: The junction shows a germline mismatch at one end, possibly a read error. This chain uses TRBV11-2 with TRBJ2-7; maybe TRBD2 (5 bases). Looked up from germline, CDR1 is SGHAT and CDR2 is FQNNGV. The CDR3 runs 17 residues. This chain's CDR3 is CAISPPEGRMGNYEQYF. The DNA of the CDR3 is TGTGCCATCAGCCCCCCAGAGGGCAGGATGGGGAATTACGAGCAGTACTTC.

This clonotype was found many times. The chain recombines TRBV6-1 with TRBJ2-3; TRBD2 matches at 7 bases. After removal of 6 bases from V and 1 base from J, the junction contained 4 bases not matched to a gene. The CDR3 covers 14 residues. CDR1 and CDR2 from the germline V gene are MNHNS and SASEGT. As DNA, the CDR3 is TGTGCCAGCAGACGCGGGAGTGGCACAGATACGCAGTATTTT. It is translated as CASRRGSGTDTQYF.

On this clonotype: One junction end does not reproduce the germline sequence, and a read error may be involved. The chain combines TRBV13 with TRBJ2-7; D remains unclear. The CDR3 contains 12 residues. Germline V gene data show CDR1 as PRHDT and CDR2 as FYEKMQ (reference sequence). CDR3 coding DNA: TGCGCCAGCAGCTTAACTCCCGGCGAGCAGCACTTC. Encoded protein: CASSLTPGEQHF.

The V call is TRBV6-1, the J call TRBJ2-7, with 10 bases matching TRBD2. CDR1 is MNHNS, CDR2 SASEGT, per germline. V lost 9 bases, J lost 6 bases, and 8 bases stayed unmatched. This CDR3 contains 13 residues. This CDR3 reads CASSLAGRLEQYF. As DNA, the CDR3 is TGTGCCAGTTCACTAGCGGGAAGGCTCGAGCAGTACTTC.

V is TRBV30 and J is TRBJ2-7; maybe TRBD1 (6 bases). The CDR3 sequence is 16 residues long. Trimming shortened V by 4 bases and J by 9 bases, and 28 bases separated the two germline ends. CDR1 and CDR2 from the germline V gene are GTSNPN and SVGIG (reference sequence). The CDR3 DNA reads as TGTGCCTGGATGGCGAAATCCGGGACACGGAATATTGGGCAGTACTTC. It codes for CAWMAKSGTRNIGQYF.

In regard to this clonotype: The junction departs from the called germline gene at one end, perhaps through a read error. The rearrangement uses TRBV11-2 and TRBJ2-7, with D possibly being TRBD1 or TRBD2 (5 bases each). The length of the CDR3 is 14 residues. Per the germline V gene, CDR1 is SGHAT and CDR2 is FQNNGV. As DNA, the CDR3 is TGTGCCAGCAGATTAATAGGGGCCGGGGTCGAGCAGTGCTTC. It specifies CASRLIGAGVEQCF.

With respect to this clonotype: No conserved phenylalanine or tryptophan ends this CDR3, so it is likely a read error. This chain connects TRBV28 to TRBJ2-1; D gene unclear. CDR1 and CDR2 from the germline V gene are MDHEN and SYDVKM. The CDR3 runs 11 residues. Trimming removed 10 bases from V and 1 base from J, with 5 bases in between. The CDR3 region is CATTSYNEQFS. The CDR3 nucleotides are TGTGCCACCACTTCCTACAATGAGCAGTTCTCC.

This clonotype was seen a handful of times. The rearrangement uses TRBV28 and TRBJ2-3, with D possibly matching TRBD2 (5 bases). The CDR3 totals 13 residues. V was clipped by 8 bases and J by 3 bases, with 12 bases between them. The germline V gene encodes CDR1 MDHEN and CDR2 SYDVKM. The CDR3 DNA reads as TGTGCCAGCTTCTCGGGGTCGACAGATACGCAGTATTTT. It specifies CASFSGSTDTQYF.

This clonotype appeared a few times. A read error may account for a junction end that differs from germline. The rearrangement links TRBV11-3 to TRBJ2-1; D uncertain. CDR1 SGHNT and CDR2 YENEEA come from the germline V gene. The CDR3 has 13 residues. In DNA, the CDR3 is TGTGCCAGCAGCTCAGGAGCTTACAATGAGCAGTTATTC. Translated, it gives CASSSGAYNEQLF. Using reference TRBV11-3 and TRBJ2-1 for the parts outside the CDR3, the full variable domain is EAGVVQSPRYKIIEKKQPVAFWCNPISGHNTLYWYLQNLGQGPELLIRYENEEAVDDSQLPKDRFSAERLKGVDSTLKIQPAELGDSAVYLCASSSGAYNEQLFGPGTRLTVL.

On this clonotype itself: The germline gene is not matched at one end of the junction; a read error may be the cause. The chain uses TRBV6-2 or TRBV6-3 and TRBJ2-2; the D gene is possibly TRBD1 (6 bases). Germline CDR1 is MNHEY and CDR2 is SVGEGT. The CDR3 length is 18 residues. The CDR3 DNA reads TGTGCCGGCAGTTACTCGAGTTTTCGGACAGATAACACTGGGGAGCCATTTTTT. Amino acids: CAGSYSSFRTDNTGEPFF.

As regards this clonotype: A much larger clone differs from this one at a single base, so this may be a read error. This sequence joins TRBV30 and TRBJ1-3, with no clear D. Germline V gives CDR1 GTSNPN, CDR2 SVGIG (reference sequence). Trimming took off 3 bases at V and 4 bases at J, with 10 bases between the two ends. This CDR3 spans 13 amino acids. The CDR3 protein is CAWRYLRGNTIYF. Here the CDR3 DNA reads TGTGCCTGGAGGTACCTTAGAGGAAACACCATATATTTT. The whole variable domain, remainder taken from reference TRBV30 and TRBJ1-3, is SQTIHQWPATLVQPVGSPLSLECTVEGTSNPNLYWYRQAAGRGLQLLFYSVGIGQISSEVPQNLSASRPQDRQFILSSKKLLLSDSGFYLCAWRYLRGNTIYFGEGSWLTVV.

In the case of this clonotype: The conserved phenylalanine or tryptophan normally closing the CDR3 is absent here, so this likely arose from a read error. The chain combines TRBV6-5 with TRBJ2-3, with TRBD1 as a possible D gene (5 bases). V lost 5 bases and J 8 bases, leaving 17 bases between the germline ends. The CDR3 consists of 14 residues. CDR1 is MNHEY and CDR2 is SVGAGI in the germline V gene. CDR3 protein: CASSLSPRDSTQYL. In DNA, the CDR3 is TGTGCCAGCAGTCTTAGCCCTCGTGACAGTACGCAGTATCTT.

V and J are TRBV3-1 and TRBJ1-2, with TRBD1 matching over 7 bases. The CDR3 covers 14 residues. The V gene end was trimmed by 4 bases and the J gene end by 4 bases; junction bases not matched to a gene: 6. Germline V gives CDR1 LGHDT, CDR2 YNNKEL (reference sequence). The DNA for the CDR3 is TGTGCCAGCAGCCCTCGACAGGGAGTCTATGGCTACACCTTC. It encodes CASSPRQGVYGYTF.

In its sample, this clonotype was seen a few times. This chain joins TRBV28 and TRBJ2-7; D possibly uses TRBD1 or TRBD2 (5 bases each). Trimming took off 5 bases at V and 2 bases at J, with 25 bases between the two ends. Germline V gene lookup returns CDR1 MDHEN and CDR2 SYDVKM. There are 18 residues in the CDR3. The CDR3 here is CASSPPHFERGTTYEQYF. DNA of the CDR3: TGTGCCAGCAGTCCTCCTCATTTTGAGAGGGGTACAACCTACGAGCAGTACTTC. The complete variable domain, with remaining parts taken from reference TRBV28 and TRBJ2-7, reads DVKVTQSSRYLVKRTGEKVFLECVQDMDHENMFWYRQDPGLGLRLIYFSYDVKMKEKGDIPEGYSVSREKKERFSLILESASTNQTSMYLCASSPPHFERGTTYEQYFGPGTRLTVT.

This clonotype was observed a handful of times. The chain joins TRBV6-6 to TRBJ2-5, with 8 bases identical to TRBD2. The germline V gene has CDR1 MNHNY and CDR2 SVGAGI (reference sequence). J lost 5 bases, V lost 7 bases, and 3 bases had no gene match. The CDR3 has 12 amino acids. The CDR3 DNA sequence: TGTGCCAGCAACGGGGGGGCGGAGACCCAGTACTTC. Translated: CASNGGAETQYF.

This clonotype was found many times. The V and J genes are TRBV5-4 and TRBJ2-3; D is perhaps TRBD2 (5 bases). V was trimmed by 2 bases and J by 2 bases, leaving 12 bases between them. Germline V gene sequence: CDR1 SGHNT, CDR2 YYREEE (reference sequence). CDR3 length: 15 amino acids. DNA for the CDR3: TGTGCCAGCAGCTTCGGCGGACTTTCCACAGATACGCAGTATTTT. This translates into CASSFGGLSTDTQYF.

CDR3 coding DNA: TGTGCCAGCAGTCCCTATGGGCAGGGAAATCAGCCCCAGCATTTT. As protein: CASSPYGQGNQPQHF. The V and J genes are TRBV28 and TRBJ1-5; tentative D call: TRBD1 (5 bases). The length of the CDR3 is 15 residues. The germline V gene encodes CDR1 MDHEN and CDR2 SYDVKM. Trimming took 5 bases from V and 4 from J, leaving 15 bases between them.

This clonotype was seen a handful of times. Germline and junction disagree at one end, which may indicate a read error. The genes are TRBV4-2 and TRBJ1-1, with D hard to call. The CDR3 spans 13 residues. Germline V lookup: CDR1 LGHNA, CDR2 YNFKEQ. This chain's CDR3 is CASIQFKNTEAFF. CDR3 nucleotide sequence: TGTGCCAGCATCCAATTTAAGAACACTGAAGCTTTCTTT.

Note on this clonotype: A much bigger clone sits one base away, suggesting this may be a read error. The chain has TRBV5-1 and TRBJ2-5; weak D call: TRBD1 (6 bases). This CDR3 has 16 residues. Germline-derived CDR1 and CDR2 are SGHRS and YFSETQ. V was clipped by 6 bases and J by 0 bases, with 18 bases between them. The CDR3 DNA is TGCGCCAGCAACTTCAGCCTCAGGGGAAACCAAGAGACCCAGTACTTC. This codes for CASNFSLRGNQETQYF.

On this clonotype itself: The conserved closing phenylalanine or tryptophan is absent in this CDR3, likely reflecting a read error. The genes are TRBV11-2 and TRBJ2-1; TRBD2 might be the D (5 bases). V was clipped by 6 bases and J by 10 bases, with 19 bases between them. The CDR3 has 14 amino acids. Looked up from germline, CDR1 is SGHAT and CDR2 is FQNNGV. The CDR3 loop reads CASSPDSMYREQFL. Here the CDR3 DNA reads TGTGCCAGCAGTCCGGACTCTATGTATAGGGAGCAGTTCTTA.

This clonotype occurred once. Lacking the conserved final phenylalanine or tryptophan, this CDR3 likely reflects a read error. This chain connects TRBV30 to TRBJ2-1; D unclear. CDR3 size: 14 residues. Trimming stripped 1 base from V and 6 bases from J, with 13 bases between. Germline V gene lookup returns CDR1 GTSNPN and CDR2 SVGIG (reference sequence). Here the CDR3 DNA reads TGTGCCTGGAGTGGGTTCTTTAAGACCAATGAGCAGTTCTCC. It codes for CAWSGFFKTNEQFS.

The V and J genes are TRBV6-6 and TRBJ1-2, with D uncertain. The germline CDR1 and CDR2 sequences are MNHNY and SVGAGI (reference sequence). Trimming stripped 2 bases from V and 8 bases from J, with 12 bases between. The CDR3 loop spans 13 amino acids. This CDR3 reads CASSYGSMGGYTF. The CDR3 DNA sequence: TGTGCCAGCAGTTACGGGAGCATGGGCGGCTACACCTTC.